The 29 T cell receptor beta chains listed next were all sequenced from one sample in a study of CD8+CD57+ T cells in acquired aplastic anemia. It was genomic DNA that served as the template for profiling TCR beta VDJ and CDR3. TCRdb called the reads again in MiXCR, with one record for every CDR3 protein. This sample yields 110,000 or so distinct CDR3 sequences, of which approximately 48% are seen a single time; approximately 32% belongs to the top ten. The sample consisted of sorted CD4+, CD8+, or CD8+CD57+ T cells (not recorded which) from PBMCs. The receptors come from a human donor in good health, serving as a control.

This clonotype was seen ten or more times. V and J are TRBV6-2 or TRBV6-3 and TRBJ1-2, with D perhaps TRBD1 (5 bases). Trimming stripped 2 bases from V and 1 base from J, with 8 bases between. The CDR3 is 14 amino acids. Germline V gives CDR1 MNHEY, CDR2 SVGEGT. CDR3 in DNA: TGTGCCAGCAGTTACATGCAGGGTAACTATGGCTACACCTTC. This gives the protein CASSYMQGNYGYTF.

The rearrangement joins TRBV7-9 to TRBJ1-2, with a possible D match to TRBD1 (6 bases). Trimming shortened V by 3 bases and J by 8 bases, and 16 bases separated the two germline ends. CDR3 length: 14 amino acids. Germline V lookup: CDR1 SEHNR, CDR2 FQNEAQ (reference sequence). Here the CDR3 reads CASSLGGGYSGYTF. The CDR3 DNA reads as TGTGCCAGCAGCTTGGGAGGGGGATACAGCGGCTACACCTTC.

This clonotype was observed at least ten times. At one end, the junction sequence differs from germline, possibly due to a read error. This rearrangement joins TRBV25-1 to TRBJ2-7; no clear D gene. Germline V gene data show CDR1 as MGHDK and CDR2 as SYGVNS. The CDR3 extends over 13 amino acids. CDR3: CASSLAPSYEQYF. Here the CDR3 DNA reads TGCGCCAGCAGCTTGGCCCCCTCCTACGAGCAGTACTTC.

The J gene is TRBJ1-3, the V gene TRBV5-4; the D gene is possibly TRBD1 (6 bases). With 1 base removed from V and 4 bases from J, the gap between germline ends came to 12 bases. The CDR3 consists of 15 residues. Germline V CDR1 and CDR2: SGHNT, YYREEE (reference sequence). The CDR3 protein is CASSLTGIAGNTIYF. Here the CDR3 DNA reads TGTGCCAGCAGCTTGACAGGGATTGCGGGAAACACCATATATTTT.

The chain has TRBV2 and TRBJ2-1, with a possible D match to TRBD1 (6 bases). Germline V gene lookup returns CDR1 SNHLY and CDR2 FYNNEI. V lost 3 bases, J lost 9 bases, and 15 bases lay in between. The CDR3 consists of 14 residues. The CDR3 sequence is CASSDRAGVSEQFF. DNA of the CDR3: TGTGCCAGCAGTGATCGGGCAGGGGTCAGTGAGCAGTTCTTC.

This sequence joins TRBV11-2 and TRBJ2-7; 11 nucleotides align to TRBD1. CDR1 SGHAT and CDR2 FQNNGV come from the germline V gene. J lost 6 bases, V lost 1 base, and 2 bases had no gene match. This CDR3 comprises 14 residues. The CDR3 sequence: CASSLVGQGVEQYF. The CDR3 DNA reads TGTGCCAGCAGCTTAGTGGGACAGGGGGTCGAGCAGTACTTC.

The chain links TRBV20-1 to TRBJ1-5, with 8 bases that match TRBD1. The junction had 10 bases not matched to a gene; V was cut back by 5 bases and J by 7 bases. The CDR3 sequence is 14 residues long. CDR1 DFQATT and CDR2 SNEGSKA come from the germline V gene (reference sequence). In nucleotides, the CDR3 is TGCAGTGCTCAGGGGGCAGGGGGGGACCAGCCCCAGCATTTT. This codes for CSAQGAGGDQPQHF.

V usage is TRBV7-9 and J usage is TRBJ1-2; 7 nucleotides align to TRBD1. Germline values: CDR1 SEHNR, CDR2 FQNEAQ (reference sequence). This CDR3 spans 13 amino acids. The trim removed 5 bases at V and 7 bases at J, leaving 7 bases unmatched. This CDR3 is CASSDRDSGGYTF. CDR3 DNA: TGTGCCAGCAGCGATCGGGACAGTGGTGGCTACACCTTC.

This clonotype was seen more than once but under ten times. This chain connects TRBV4-3 to TRBJ1-1; D uncertain. V lost 0 bases and J lost 2, with 7 bases in between. Looked up from germline, CDR1 is LGHNA and CDR2 is YSLEER. The CDR3 totals 14 residues. This chain's CDR3 is CASSQDQVNTEAFF. The CDR3 DNA reads as TGCGCCAGCAGCCAAGATCAGGTCAACACTGAAGCTTTCTTT.

J is TRBJ1-6 and V is TRBV12-3 or TRBV12-4; TRBD1 matches 10 bases. The CDR3 covers 17 residues. After removal of 5 bases from V and 4 bases from J, the junction contained 8 bases not matched to a gene. This CDR3 reads CASSHWTGGWYNSPLHF. Here the CDR3 DNA reads TGTGCCAGCAGTCACTGGACAGGGGGTTGGTATAATTCACCCCTCCACTTT.

This clonotype was recorded a few times. The CDR3 protein is CATWTGRHTGELFF. In nucleotides, the CDR3 is TGTGCCACTTGGACAGGGCGGCACACCGGGGAGCTGTTTTTT. The rearrangement links TRBV10-3 to TRBJ2-2, with 8 nucleotides matching TRBD1. Per germline, CDR1 ENHRY and CDR2 SYGVKD. V was pared by 10 bases and J by 3 bases, with 7 bases of the junction left unmatched. The CDR3 consists of 14 residues.

This clonotype was seen at least ten times. The chain uses TRBV4-2 and TRBJ2-6; maybe TRBD2 (5 bases). The germline V gene encodes CDR1 LGHNA and CDR2 YNFKEQ. V shed 3 bases and J shed 0 bases, with 9 bases lying between them. This CDR3 comprises 16 residues. CDR3 DNA: TGTGCCAGCAGCCACATAGCGTACTCTGGGGCCAACGTCCTGACTTTC. Translating gives CASSHIAYSGANVLTF.

The chain is built from TRBV10-3 and TRBJ2-7; D remains unclear. The CDR3 totals 13 residues. Trimming pared 6 bases from V and 5 bases from J, leaving 14 bases between. Per the germline V gene, CDR1 is ENHRY and CDR2 is SYGVKD. The CDR3 nucleotides are TGTGCCATCAGGACCGCCCCCGCGGACGAGCAGTACTTC. Its translation is CAIRTAPADEQYF.

In this sample, this clonotype turned up many times. This chain connects TRBV11-2 to TRBJ2-3, with D unresolved. Trimming stripped 4 bases from V and 6 bases from J, with 17 bases between. Germline CDR1 reads SGHAT; CDR2 reads FQNNGV. The CDR3 is 15 amino acids. This chain's CDR3 is CASSSRDRTDDTQYF. The CDR3 coding sequence is TGTGCCAGCAGCTCCCGAGACCGCACAGATGATACGCAGTATTTT.

This clonotype has more than one count but fewer than ten. In nucleotides, the CDR3 is TGTGCCATCAGTGAGAGCTATCTCTCCTACGAGCAGTACTTC. Translating gives CAISESYLSYEQYF. V is TRBV10-3 and J is TRBJ2-7; D is ambiguous. Trimming stripped 2 bases from V and 0 bases from J, with 8 bases between. This CDR3 contains 14 residues. Germline CDR1 ENHRY, CDR2 SYGVKD.

This clonotype came up many times. The chain joins TRBV19 to TRBJ1-1, with TRBD1 matching 9 bases. CDR1 LNHDA and CDR2 SQIVND come from the germline V gene (reference sequence). The junction had 10 bases not matched to a gene; V was cut back by 3 bases and J by 5 bases. The CDR3 has 16 amino acids. CDR3 in amino acids: CASSIKGQGKWTEAFF. The CDR3 DNA is TGTGCCAGTAGTATTAAAGGACAGGGGAAATGGACTGAAGCTTTCTTT.

This clonotype was counted many times. This chain joins TRBV19 and TRBJ2-2, with D perhaps matching TRBD2 (7 bases). The CDR3 is made up of 16 amino acids. Looked up from germline, CDR1 is LNHDA and CDR2 is SQIVND (reference sequence). V gave up 11 bases and J gave up 3 bases, with 22 bases separating them. The CDR3, as DNA: TGTGCCGATGCCTGGAGGGGGGGCTTCGACACCGGGGAGCTGTTTTTT. This translates into CADAWRGGFDTGELFF.

This clonotype has more than one count but fewer than ten. This chain uses TRBV15 with TRBJ2-7; perhaps TRBD2 as D (6 bases). Per germline, CDR1 LNHNV and CDR2 YYDKDF (reference sequence). The CDR3 sequence is 13 residues long. Trimming stripped 5 bases from V and 5 bases from J, with 13 bases between. DNA of the CDR3: TGTGCCACCAGCGTACAAACGGGGGACGAGCAGTACTTC. Translated, it gives CATSVQTGDEQYF.

The chain couples TRBV15 to TRBJ1-6, with D perhaps TRBD1 (6 bases). The CDR3 is 15 amino acids. Germline values: CDR1 LNHNV, CDR2 YYDKDF (reference sequence). Trimming took 0 bases from V and 7 from J, leaving 10 bases between them. CDR3: CATSREDSKNSPLHF. In nucleotides, the CDR3 is TGTGCCACCAGCAGAGAGGACAGTAAGAATTCACCCCTCCACTTT.

For this clonotype: It may be a read error: a sequence one base away is much more abundant. The gene calls are TRBV11-2 and TRBJ1-1, with TRBD1 matching over 7 bases. From germline, CDR1 is SGHAT and CDR2 FQNNGV. This CDR3 contains 14 residues. CDR3 sequence: CPSSFEGAITEAFF. In nucleotides, the CDR3 is TGTCCCAGCAGCTTCGAGGGGGCTATTACTGAAGCTTTCTTT.

The rearrangement joins TRBV11-3 to TRBJ1-6; D is unresolved. CDR1 and CDR2 (germline): SGHNT, YENEEA. This CDR3 has 15 residues. Trimming stripped 3 bases from V and 1 base from J, with 7 bases between. CDR3 residues: CASSFLGSYNSPLHF. The CDR3, as DNA: TGTGCCAGCAGCTTCCTCGGGTCCTATAATTCACCCCTCCACTTT.

This clonotype was observed many times. This chain links TRBV12-3 or TRBV12-4 with TRBJ1-5, with D uncertain. Deletions cut 5 bases from V and 0 bases from J, with 8 bases between. This CDR3 comprises 14 residues. The CDR3 protein is CASSPRYSNQPQHF. The DNA of the CDR3 is TGTGCCAGCAGTCCGAGATATAGCAATCAGCCCCAGCATTTT.

Concerning this clonotype: It may be a read error: a sequence one base away is much more abundant. The CDR3 does not end in the conserved phenylalanine or tryptophan, so this is likely a read error. The genes are TRBV2 and TRBJ2-3; D gene ambiguous. Trimming took 8 bases from V and 6 from J, leaving 6 bases between them. The CDR3 spans 10 residues. Looked up from germline, CDR1 is SNHLY and CDR2 is FYNNEI. The CDR3 nucleotides are TGTGCCAGCTTTCTCGATACGCAGTATTCT. Translated: CASFLDTQYS.

The gene calls are TRBV7-9 and TRBJ2-7; D ambiguous. The CDR3 is 13 residues long. CDR1 is SEHNR, CDR2 FQNEAQ, per germline (reference sequence). With 6 bases removed from V and 4 bases from J, the gap between germline ends came to 13 bases. The CDR3 nucleotides read TGTGCCAGCAGTTCCTCGACCGAGTACGAGCAGTACTTC. This encodes CASSSSTEYEQYF. Together with reference TRBV7-9 and TRBJ2-7, the CDR3 gives the full variable domain: DTGVSQNPRHKITKRGQNVTFRCDPISEHNRLYWYRQTLGQGPEFLTYFQNEAQLEKSRLLSDRFSAERPKGSFSTLEIQRTEQGDSAMYLCASSSSTEYEQYFGPGTRLTVT.

This clonotype was seen at least ten times. V gene TRBV5-4 combines with J gene TRBJ2-7; 7 bases align to TRBD1. V was pared by 4 bases and J by 5 bases, with 12 bases of the junction left unmatched. The CDR3 contains 15 residues. CDR1 SGHNT and CDR2 YYREEE come from the germline V gene (reference sequence). The CDR3 nucleotides are TGTGCCAGCAGCCCGGAGAATCAGGGGGACAACGAGCAGTACTTC. Protein sequence: CASSPENQGDNEQYF.

The chain carries TRBV20-1 and TRBJ2-7; 8 bases match TRBD1. With 5 bases clipped from V and 4 bases from J, the junction kept 7 bases outside the gene matches. This CDR3 is built from 13 residues. Germline lookup yields CDR1 DFQATT and CDR2 SNEGSKA (reference sequence). DNA of the CDR3: TGCAGTGCTGAGCGACAGGGGACGTACGAGCAGTACTTC. It yields the protein CSAERQGTYEQYF.

This clonotype turned up a few times. The rearrangement links TRBV6-2 or TRBV6-3 to TRBJ2-3, with TRBD2 as a possible D gene (5 bases). V lost 0 bases and J 2 bases, leaving 15 bases between the germline ends. Germline V lookup: CDR1 MNHEY, CDR2 SVGEGT. CDR3 length equals 17 residues. CDR3 nucleotides: TGTGCCAGCAGTTACTCCCCATATTCTAGCCTCACAGATACGCAGTATTTT. This codes for CASSYSPYSSLTDTQYF.

This clonotype was seen repeatedly, ten times or more. The CDR3 sequence: CASRQGTGSTDTQYF. The CDR3, as DNA: TGTGCCAGCAGACAAGGGACAGGTAGCACAGATACGCAGTATTTT. This chain uses TRBV7-2 with TRBJ2-3, with 8 positions matching TRBD1. Germline loops: CDR1 SGHTA, CDR2 FQGNSA. V was clipped by 6 bases and J by 0 bases; unmatched bases: 5. The CDR3 has 15 amino acids.

The V and J genes are TRBV5-1 and TRBJ2-3; D is uncertain. Trimming shortened V by 4 bases and J by 11 bases, and 14 bases separated the two germline ends. Germline lookup yields CDR1 SGHRS and CDR2 YFSETQ. CDR3 length: 12 amino acids. The CDR3 region is CASSPDGNEQYF. The CDR3 bases are TGCGCCAGCAGCCCGGACGGTAATGAGCAGTATTTT.